These 8 T cell receptor beta chains originate from one sample sequenced in a study of T cell repertoires in cytomegalovirus infection. One entry per CDR3 protein results from TCRdb running MiXCR on the reads. Of about 150,000 distinct CDR3 sequences in the sample, about 32% are singletons; the top ten hold 45% to 60%. No antigens are known for them. Here the sequenced sample was CD8+ T cells from cultured PBMCs, taken from culture after CMV antigen stimulation. Source of these receptors: a human donor in good health (CMV status not recorded). Some clones in this sample may be carry-over from other donors' samples.

V and J are TRBV19 and TRBJ2-3; 8 nucleotides line up with TRBD2. The CDR3 is 15 amino acids. The germline V gene encodes CDR1 LNHDA and CDR2 SQIVND (reference sequence). Trimming cost V 8 bases and J 0 bases; bases outside gene matches: 7. The CDR3 here is CASGAGGRSTDTQYF. Here the CDR3 DNA reads TGTGCCAGTGGGGCGGGGGGCCGAAGCACAGATACGCAGTATTTT.

This clonotype has a handful of counts. The genes are TRBV12-3 or TRBV12-4 and TRBJ1-1, with D unresolved. The CDR3 runs to 15 residues. Trimming pared 6 bases from V and 1 base from J, leaving 15 bases between. The CDR3 loop is CASSQSYTSNTEAFF. CDR3 DNA: TGTGCCAGCAGCCAAAGTTACACTTCGAACACTGAAGCTTTCTTT.

This clonotype was seen ten or more times. The J gene is TRBJ1-3, the V gene TRBV4-1; possible D gene TRBD1, 5 bases. CDR3 length equals 17 residues. Germline V gene sequence: CDR1 MGHRA, CDR2 YSYEKL. V lost 0 bases and J 4 bases, leaving 16 bases between the germline ends. In nucleotides, the CDR3 is TGCGCCAGCAGCCAAGATCTGAGCAGGGTTTACGGAAACACCATATATTTT. The encoded protein is CASSQDLSRVYGNTIYF.

The genes are TRBV28 and TRBJ1-5; D remains ambiguous. V lost 5 bases, J lost 1 base, and 15 bases lay in between. Per the germline V gene, CDR1 is MDHEN and CDR2 is SYDVKM. This CDR3 has 16 amino acids. CDR3 nucleotide sequence: TGTGCCAGCAGTCCCCTTTTTGTAGGCAGCAATCAGCCCCAGCATTTT. It translates to CASSPLFVGSNQPQHF.

This clonotype has a count of ten or more. The chain has TRBV7-8 and TRBJ2-5, with TRBD2 matching 12 bases. The J segment lost 5 bases and the V segment lost 2 bases, leaving 9 bases of the junction unmatched. This CDR3 comprises 17 residues. From germline, CDR1 is SGHVS and CDR2 FQNEAQ. CDR3 loop: CASSLTPSGGARETQYF. CDR3 DNA: TGTGCCAGCAGCTTAACCCCTAGCGGGGGGGCCAGGGAGACCCAGTACTTC.

This clonotype was detected a few times. The chain couples TRBV7-3 to TRBJ2-1, with D tentatively TRBD2 (7 bases). With 2 bases removed from V and 9 bases from J, the gap between germline ends came to 14 bases. The CDR3 has 14 amino acids. Looked up from germline, CDR1 is SGHTA and CDR2 is FQGTGA. CDR3 sequence: CASSLVGGAGEQFF. The CDR3 region has the DNA TGTGCCAGCAGCTTAGTTGGGGGGGCCGGTGAGCAGTTCTTC.

The V gene is TRBV27, the J gene TRBJ2-1; 9 bases are a match to TRBD2. This CDR3 region has 14 residues. The germline CDR1 and CDR2 sequences are MNHEY and SMNVEV (reference sequence). After removal of 6 bases from V and 5 bases from J, the junction contained 5 bases not matched to a gene. CDR3 DNA: TGTGCCAGCAGCCGAAGCGGGGGGAACAATGAGCAGTTCTTC. It specifies CASSRSGGNNEQFF.

This clonotype was counted a few times. The chain couples TRBV11-1 to TRBJ2-7; 11 nucleotides align to TRBD1. Germline lookup yields CDR1 SGHAT and CDR2 FQDESV (reference sequence). Germline trimming cut 3 bases from V and 5 bases from J; bases unmatched to any gene: 3. CDR3 length: 14 residues. CDR3 coding DNA: TGTGCCAGCAGCTTGGGACAGGGGGGAAACGAGCAGTACTTC. Encoded protein: CASSLGQGGNEQYF. The full variable domain, in which reference TRBV11-1 and TRBJ2-7 provide the parts outside the CDR3, is EAEVAQSPRYKITEKSQAVAFWCDPISGHATLYWYRQILGQGPELLVQFQDESVVDDSQLPKDRFSAERLKGVDSTLKIQPAELGDSAMYLCASSLGQGGNEQYFGPGTRLTVT.